This TCR beta chain was recovered during a study of blood T cell repertoires in COVID-19. Using immunoSEQ multiplex PCR, the repertoire was profiled, and TCRdb retains in-frame clones only, with some absent. This table has hundreds of thousands of clones, 86% appearing once. Participants came from fewer than 25 US areas, aged roughly 18 to 95 years. There are 15 residues in the CDR3. Germline CDR1 SGHVS, CDR2 FQNEAQ. V dropped 3 bases and J dropped 0 bases, with 11 bases sitting between them. This clonotype originated in a woman aged 45-65 years who had recovered from COVID-19. The chain joins TRBV7-8 to TRBJ1-1, with D hard to call. The sample was PBMCs or T cells enriched from blood (not recorded which). The CDR3 protein is CASSLRRGMNTEAFF. The CDR3, as DNA: TGTGCCAGCAGCTTGCGGAGAGGGATGAACACTGAAGCTTTCTTT.